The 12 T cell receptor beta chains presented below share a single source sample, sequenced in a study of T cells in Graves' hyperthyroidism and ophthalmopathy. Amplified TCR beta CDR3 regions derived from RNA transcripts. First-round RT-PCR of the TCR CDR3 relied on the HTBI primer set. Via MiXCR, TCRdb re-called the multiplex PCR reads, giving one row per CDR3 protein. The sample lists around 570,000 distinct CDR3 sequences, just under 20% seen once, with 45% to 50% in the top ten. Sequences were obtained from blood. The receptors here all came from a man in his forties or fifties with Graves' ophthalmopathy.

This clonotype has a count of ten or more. CDR3 sequence: CASTGGTGSWPQHF. In nucleotides, the CDR3 is TGTGCCAGCACGGGGGGGACAGGGTCTTGGCCCCAGCATTTT. The gene calls are TRBV2 and TRBJ1-5; 9 positions match TRBD1. The CDR3 has 14 amino acids. Germline CDR1 SNHLY, CDR2 FYNNEI. With V trimmed by 7 bases and J by 9 bases, 10 bases remained unmatched.

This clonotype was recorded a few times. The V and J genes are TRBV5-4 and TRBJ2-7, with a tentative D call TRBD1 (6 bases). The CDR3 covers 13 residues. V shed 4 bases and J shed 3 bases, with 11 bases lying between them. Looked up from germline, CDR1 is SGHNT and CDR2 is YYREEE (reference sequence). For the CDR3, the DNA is TGTGCCAGCAGCCTTGAGGGACACTACGAGCAGTACTTC. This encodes CASSLEGHYEQYF.

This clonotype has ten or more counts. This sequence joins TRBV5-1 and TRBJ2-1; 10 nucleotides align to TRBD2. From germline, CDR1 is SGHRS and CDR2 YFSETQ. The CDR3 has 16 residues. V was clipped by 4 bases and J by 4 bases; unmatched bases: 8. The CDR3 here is CASSAAPSGGYNEQFF. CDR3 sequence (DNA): TGCGCCAGCAGCGCAGCGCCTAGCGGGGGTTACAATGAGCAGTTCTTC. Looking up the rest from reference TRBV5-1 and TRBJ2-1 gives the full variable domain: KAGVTQTPRYLIKTRGQQVTLSCSPISGHRSVSWYQQTPGQGLQFLFEYFSETQRNKGNFPGRFSGRQFSNSRSEMNVSTLELGDSALYLCASSAAPSGGYNEQFFGPGTRLTVL.

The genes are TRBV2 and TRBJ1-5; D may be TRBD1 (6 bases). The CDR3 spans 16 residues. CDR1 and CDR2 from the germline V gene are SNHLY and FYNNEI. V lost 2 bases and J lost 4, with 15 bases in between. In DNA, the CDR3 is TGTGCCAGCAGTGAATCGCCCAGGACAGTGAATCAGCCCCAGCATTTT. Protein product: CASSESPRTVNQPQHF.

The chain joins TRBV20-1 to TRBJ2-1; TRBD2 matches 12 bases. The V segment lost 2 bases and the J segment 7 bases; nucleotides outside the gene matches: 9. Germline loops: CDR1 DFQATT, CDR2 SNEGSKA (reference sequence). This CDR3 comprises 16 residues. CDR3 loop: CSARPRTSGVGNEQFF. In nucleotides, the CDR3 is TGCAGTGCTAGACCTCGGACTAGCGGGGTAGGGAATGAGCAGTTCTTC.

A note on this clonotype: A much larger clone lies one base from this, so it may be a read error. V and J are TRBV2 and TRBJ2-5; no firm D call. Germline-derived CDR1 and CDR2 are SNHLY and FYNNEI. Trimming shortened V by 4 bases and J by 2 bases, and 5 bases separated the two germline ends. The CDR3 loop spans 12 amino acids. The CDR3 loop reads CASSGFQETQYF. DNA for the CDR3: TGTGCCAGCAGTGGATTTCAAGAGACCCAGTACTTC.

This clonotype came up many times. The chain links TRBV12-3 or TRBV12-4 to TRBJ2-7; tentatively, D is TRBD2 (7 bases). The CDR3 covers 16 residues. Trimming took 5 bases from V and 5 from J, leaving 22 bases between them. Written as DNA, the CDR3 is TGTGCCAGCAGTCAACTTAGACGGGGGGCCGGGAACGAGCAGTACTTC. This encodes CASSQLRRGAGNEQYF.

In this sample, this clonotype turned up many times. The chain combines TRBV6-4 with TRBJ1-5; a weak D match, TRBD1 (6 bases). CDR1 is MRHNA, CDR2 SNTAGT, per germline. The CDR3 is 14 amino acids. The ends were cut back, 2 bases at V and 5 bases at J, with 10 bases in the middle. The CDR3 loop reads CASSDRGGYQPQHF. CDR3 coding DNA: TGTGCCAGCAGTGACAGGGGGGGATATCAGCCCCAGCATTTT.

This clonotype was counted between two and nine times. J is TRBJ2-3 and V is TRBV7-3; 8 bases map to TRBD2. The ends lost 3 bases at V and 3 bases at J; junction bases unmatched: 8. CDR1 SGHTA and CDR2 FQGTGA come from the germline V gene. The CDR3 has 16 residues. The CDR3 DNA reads TGTGCCAGCAGCTTTAATAGCGGGGTAGGGACAGATACGCAGTATTTT. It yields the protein CASSFNSGVGTDTQYF. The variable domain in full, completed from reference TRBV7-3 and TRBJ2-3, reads GAGVSQTPSNKVTEKGKYVELRCDPISGHTALYWYRQSLGQGPEFLIYFQGTGAADDSGLPNDRFFAVRPEGSVSTLKIQRTERGDSAVYLCASSFNSGVGTDTQYFGPGTRLTVL.

The CDR3 protein is CASSWSGQAFYGYTF. CDR3 coding DNA: TGTGCCAGCAGTTGGTCGGGACAGGCCTTCTATGGCTACACCTTC. The chain joins TRBV6-5 to TRBJ1-2; TRBD1 aligns across 8 bases. Looked up from germline, CDR1 is MNHEY and CDR2 is SVGAGI. V gave up 4 bases and J gave up 4 bases; unmatched junction bases: 8. The length of the CDR3 is 15 residues.

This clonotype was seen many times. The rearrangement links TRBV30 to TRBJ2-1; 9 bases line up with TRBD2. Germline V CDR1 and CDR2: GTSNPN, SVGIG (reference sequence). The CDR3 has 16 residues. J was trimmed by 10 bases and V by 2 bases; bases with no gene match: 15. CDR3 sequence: CAWSSPGSGSTWEQFF. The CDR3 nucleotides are TGTGCCTGGAGTTCCCCGGGTAGCGGGAGTACGTGGGAGCAGTTCTTC.

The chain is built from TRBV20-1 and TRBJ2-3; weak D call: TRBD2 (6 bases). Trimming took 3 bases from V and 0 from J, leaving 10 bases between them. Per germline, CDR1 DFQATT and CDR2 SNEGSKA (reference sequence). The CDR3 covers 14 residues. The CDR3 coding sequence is TGCAGTGCTAGGGTAGCGGCTAGCACAGATACGCAGTATTTT. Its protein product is CSARVAASTDTQYF.